This entry concerns a single T cell receptor beta chain. Its specificity is not known. This entry is derived from a study of cytomegalovirus exposure and HLA in healthy donors. For the study at large: Counted in an early data release were about 80 million unique TCRs from HLA-typed donors. In terms of ancestry, the Caucasian-associated cluster contained about 81% of the approximately 420 genotyped donors.

Trimming took off 1 base at V and 5 bases at J, with 13 bases between the two ends. The CDR3 contains 14 residues. Germline loops: CDR1 SGHRS, CDR2 YFSETQ. PCR involved 60 Vbeta and 13 Jbeta primers. Generated by immunoSEQ multiplex PCR, the TCRdb table keeps only in-frame clones and is missing some. The sample has roughly 120,000 clones. Study results and caveats: The study recorded some 160 TCR beta chains that were cytomegalovirus-associated.

Source material: PBMCs. This receptor was identified in a man in his forties in good health and CMV-seronegative. The V and J genes are TRBV5-1 and TRBJ2-7; D is unresolved. The CDR3 spells CASSLYEAAHEQYF. The CDR3 DNA follows: TGCGCCAGCAGCTTGTATGAGGCTGCCCACGAGCAGTACTTC.